The next 30 T cell receptor beta chains were all read from a single sample in a study of blood T cells in healthy people across ages. PCR was performed a second time for about 7 to 11 cycles using a sample-barcoded 5' primer and a J-beta primer mix. TCRdb processed the 5' RACE reads anew with MiXCR; each CDR3 protein has one entry. The data contain over 1,500,000 distinct CDR3 sequences, about 50% of them singletons. The material sequenced was blood. These TCRs come from a woman between 35 and 50 years old in good health.

The chain employs TRBV2 and TRBJ2-5; TRBD2 agrees at 8 bases. V lost 8 bases and J lost 2; bases outside the gene matches: 7. Germline V gives CDR1 SNHLY, CDR2 FYNNEI. The CDR3 totals 14 residues. CDR3 residues: CASPISGVQETQYF. CDR3 nucleotides: TGTGCCAGCCCGATTAGCGGGGTTCAAGAGACCCAGTACTTC.

The chain combines TRBV5-1 with TRBJ2-5; 10 bases align to TRBD2. Germline CDR1 SGHRS, CDR2 YFSETQ. This CDR3 has 19 amino acids. The trim removed 1 base at V and 11 bases at J, leaving 23 bases unmatched. The CDR3 protein is CASSLMFSGGPNSYNEQYF. For the CDR3, the DNA is TGCGCCAGCAGCTTGATGTTTAGCGGGGGGCCAAACTCCTACAATGAGCAGTACTTC.

The V call is TRBV6-6, the J call TRBJ2-1, with 7 bases fitting TRBD1. The J call may be faulty, since TRBJ2-7 better matches the DNA end. The length of the CDR3 is 14 residues. From germline, CDR1 is MNHNY and CDR2 SVGAGI (reference sequence). In DNA, the CDR3 is TGTGCCAGCCTGGGACAGAACGGTAACAATGAGCAGTACTTC. Translating it yields CASLGQNGNNEQYF.

The table lists this clonotype with a few counts. The chain combines TRBV5-1 with TRBJ2-1; D not resolved. CDR1 and CDR2 (germline): SGHRS, YFSETQ. The CDR3 covers 14 residues. V lost 4 bases and J 2 bases, leaving 10 bases between the germline ends. CDR3 sequence (DNA): TGCGCCAGCAGCAGAGAGAGGCCCTACAATGAGCAGTTCTTC. This codes for CASSRERPYNEQFF.

The DNA of the CDR3 is TGTGCCAGCGAGAGGGGGGCGGGAGATACGCAGTATTTT. Translated: CASERGAGDTQYF. The genes are TRBV2 and TRBJ2-3, with D tentatively TRBD1 or TRBD2 (6 bases each). Germline CDR1 and CDR2: SNHLY and FYNNEI. CDR3 length equals 13 residues. V dropped 8 bases and J dropped 5 bases, with 14 bases sitting between them.

The rearrangement joins TRBV4-3 to TRBJ2-1, with 8 bases lining up with TRBD2. The CDR3 extends over 17 amino acids. Germline lookup yields CDR1 LGHNA and CDR2 YSLEER. The junction had 7 bases not matched to a gene; V was cut back by 0 bases and J by 3 bases. This chain's CDR3 is CASSQDIGGGFYNEQFF. CDR3 sequence (DNA): TGCGCCAGCAGCCAAGATATCGGGGGGGGCTTCTACAATGAGCAGTTCTTC.

The rearrangement uses TRBV28 and TRBJ2-5; 9 bases agree with TRBD2. This CDR3 spans 15 amino acids. J gave up 5 bases and V 11 bases, and 15 bases lay outside the gene matches. CDR1 and CDR2 (germline): MDHEN, SYDVKM. CDR3 protein: CAAKAGGPLGETQYF. The CDR3 DNA reads TGTGCCGCGAAAGCGGGAGGACCGCTGGGGGAGACCCAGTACTTC.

The chain uses TRBV11-2 and TRBJ2-7; D call uncertain. CDR1 is SGHAT and CDR2 is FQNNGV in the germline V gene. The CDR3 totals 15 residues. Trimming removed 0 bases from V and 3 bases from J, with 12 bases in between. The CDR3 reads CASSLDLLPLYEQYF. The CDR3 nucleotides read TGTGCCAGCAGCTTAGATCTGCTTCCTCTCTACGAGCAGTACTTC.

The chain combines TRBV20-1 with TRBJ2-1, with 10 positions matching TRBD2. This CDR3 is 19 amino acids long. The germline V gene has CDR1 DFQATT and CDR2 SNEGSKA (reference sequence). Trimming removed 0 bases from V and 4 bases from J; junction bases left unmatched: 15. The chain's CDR3 is CSARDQSGGARGLYNEQFF. CDR3 bases: TGCAGTGCTAGAGATCAGAGCGGGGGGGCCCGGGGACTATACAATGAGCAGTTCTTC.

The chain employs TRBV7-9 and TRBJ1-2, with 8 bases fitting TRBD1. Germline V CDR1 and CDR2: SEHNR, FQNEAQ (reference sequence). There are 15 residues in the CDR3. The J segment lost 4 bases and the V segment lost 5 bases, leaving 9 bases of the junction unmatched. The CDR3 coding sequence is TGTGCCAGCAGCGACTATTCTACAGGGGGCTATGGCTACACCTTC. The encoded protein is CASSDYSTGGYGYTF.

The V gene is TRBV6-5, the J gene TRBJ1-1; no clear D gene. Trimming stripped 7 bases from V and 0 bases from J, with 12 bases between. The CDR3 is 14 residues long. In germline, CDR1 is MNHEY, CDR2 SVGAGI. The CDR3 DNA reads as TGTGCCAGCAACACGGACGAAATGAACACTGAAGCTTTCTTT. Translation gives CASNTDEMNTEAFF.

This clonotype was detected only a few times. This chain links TRBV6-5 with TRBJ2-1, with 10 bases lining up with TRBD1. The CDR3 runs to 15 residues. Germline CDR1 reads MNHEY; CDR2 reads SVGAGI. The ends lost 2 bases at V and 13 bases at J; junction bases unmatched: 11. This chain's CDR3 is CASSYVTGGVLPQFF. CDR3 DNA: TGTGCCAGCAGTTACGTGACAGGGGGCGTTCTCCCCCAGTTCTTC.

This chain connects TRBV19 to TRBJ2-1; D is undetermined. CDR1 is LNHDA, CDR2 SQIVND, per germline (reference sequence). Between the trimmed V and J ends, which lost 4 bases and 10 bases, there was a span of 11 bases. The CDR3 runs to 12 residues. CDR3 sequence: CASSTHPAEQFF. The CDR3 DNA is TGTGCCAGTAGTACACACCCCGCCGAGCAGTTCTTC.

The rearrangement uses TRBV7-2 and TRBJ2-7, with a possible D match to TRBD2 (7 bases). The germline V gene encodes CDR1 SGHTA and CDR2 FQGNSA. V lost 5 bases and J 4 bases, leaving 18 bases between the germline ends. This CDR3 contains 15 residues. This CDR3 reads CASSPPGGGPYEQYF. CDR3 sequence (DNA): TGTGCCAGCAGCCCCCCGGGCGGGGGCCCATACGAGCAGTACTTC.

CDR3 nucleotides: TGTGCCAGCAGTCAAGGGACAAGCCAAGAGACCCAGTACTTC. Protein product: CASSQGTSQETQYF. The chain carries TRBV6-6 and TRBJ2-5; D may be TRBD1 (6 bases). This CDR3 spans 14 amino acids. V lost 5 bases to trimming and J lost 1 base, with 11 bases between them. CDR1 is MNHNY and CDR2 is SVGAGI in the germline V gene (reference sequence).

This clonotype was seen more than once but under ten times. The chain recombines TRBV12-3 or TRBV12-4 with TRBJ2-4; TRBD2 agrees at 7 bases. The V segment lost 5 bases and the J segment 1 base; nucleotides outside the gene matches: 5. This CDR3 has 15 amino acids. The CDR3 sequence: CASSELGGAKNIQYF. CDR3 coding DNA: TGTGCCAGCAGTGAGCTGGGGGGGGCCAAAAACATTCAGTACTTC.

This rearrangement joins TRBV20-1 to TRBJ1-1; 11 bases agree with TRBD1. Trimming removed 0 bases from V and 5 bases from J; junction bases left unmatched: 8. This CDR3 has 16 residues. The germline V gene encodes CDR1 DFQATT and CDR2 SNEGSKA (reference sequence). The chain's CDR3 is CSARETDRGRWTEAFF. The CDR3 DNA sequence: TGCAGTGCTAGAGAAACGGACAGGGGGCGATGGACTGAAGCTTTCTTT.

The chain links TRBV24-1 to TRBJ2-1; D is uncertain. The CDR3 is 15 residues long. Germline V gene sequence: CDR1 KGHDR, CDR2 SFDVKD. The V end lost 1 base, the J end lost 0 bases, and 6 bases lay between the germline ends. The CDR3 reads CATSDFEDSYNEQFF. DNA of the CDR3: TGTGCCACCAGTGATTTTGAGGACTCCTACAATGAGCAGTTCTTC.

This clonotype was detected only a few times. The chain uses TRBV9 and TRBJ2-7; TRBD2 matches at 7 bases. There are 15 residues in the CDR3. Per germline, CDR1 SGDLS and CDR2 YYNGEE. Losses at the gene ends were 4 bases for V and 5 bases for J; bases not matched to a gene: 12. DNA for the CDR3: TGTGCCAGCAGCCGACGGGGGGTAGCTTCCGACGAGCAGTACTTC. The encoded protein is CASSRRGVASDEQYF.

This clonotype was observed once. V and J are TRBV6-2 or TRBV6-3 and TRBJ1-1, with D uncertain. Per the germline V gene, CDR1 is MNHEY and CDR2 is SVGEGT. The CDR3 runs to 16 residues. The V end lost 0 bases, the J end lost 1 base, and 12 bases lay between the germline ends. CDR3 residues: CASSYSGIQKNTEAFF. The DNA for the CDR3 is TGTGCCAGCAGTTACTCAGGCATCCAGAAGAACACTGAAGCTTTCTTT.

The rearrangement uses TRBV14 and TRBJ2-7; 9 positions match TRBD1. The CDR3 covers 17 residues. Unmatched junction bases numbered 8, after V lost 1 base and J lost 1 base. In germline, CDR1 is SGHDN, CDR2 FVKESK. The CDR3 DNA sequence: TGTGCCAGCAGCCAAGCTCATCGGGACAGGGTGTCCTACGAGCAGTACTTC. This encodes CASSQAHRDRVSYEQYF.

The chain has TRBV24-1 and TRBJ2-1; TRBD2 matches 11 bases. Germline CDR1 reads KGHDR; CDR2 reads SFDVKD. This CDR3 spans 17 amino acids. The V gene end was trimmed by 2 bases and the J gene end by 7 bases; junction bases not matched to a gene: 9. CDR3 amino acids: CATSDSYSGGGRNEQFF. CDR3 nucleotide sequence: TGTGCCACCAGTGATTCATATAGCGGGGGGGGCCGGAATGAGCAGTTCTTC.

The table lists this clonotype with a few counts. The J gene is TRBJ2-7, the V gene TRBV6-5, with a weak D call TRBD2 (5 bases). The ends were cut back, 2 bases at V and 7 bases at J, with 18 bases in the middle. Per the germline V gene, CDR1 is MNHEY and CDR2 is SVGAGI. The CDR3 spans 15 residues. Written as DNA, the CDR3 is TGTGCCAGCAGTTACCCACATGAGGGAAAGAGGGAGCAGTACTTC. This gives the protein CASSYPHEGKREQYF.

The chain recombines TRBV15 with TRBJ2-1; TRBD2 aligns across 8 bases. Losses at the gene ends were 5 bases for V and 2 bases for J; bases not matched to a gene: 11. This CDR3 region has 17 residues. Germline V gene data show CDR1 as LNHNV and CDR2 as YYDKDF (reference sequence). This CDR3 is CATSANGGGLAYNEQFF. The CDR3 coding sequence is TGTGCCACCAGCGCCAACGGCGGGGGGTTAGCCTACAATGAGCAGTTCTTC.

The table lists this clonotype with a count of one. The V and J genes are TRBV9 and TRBJ1-2; D perhaps matches TRBD1 (6 bases). Germline V gene sequence: CDR1 SGDLS, CDR2 YYNGEE. This CDR3 region has 15 residues. Trimming pared 3 bases from V and 0 bases from J, leaving 12 bases between. CDR3 protein: CASSGRGSPNYGYTF. As DNA, the CDR3 is TGTGCCAGCAGCGGCAGGGGATCCCCTAACTATGGCTACACCTTC.

The chain employs TRBV10-3 and TRBJ2-1; D remains ambiguous. The CDR3 runs to 14 residues. Trimming took 10 bases from V and 0 from J, leaving 13 bases between them. Per the germline V gene, CDR1 is ENHRY and CDR2 is SYGVKD. The CDR3 DNA reads TGTGCCACCTGGGCGGCAAGCTCCTACAATGAGCAGTTCTTC. Translation: CATWAASSYNEQFF.

This rearrangement joins TRBV5-1 to TRBJ1-1, with 7 nucleotides matching TRBD1. Germline-derived CDR1 and CDR2 are SGHRS and YFSETQ. The trim removed 4 bases at V and 4 bases at J, leaving 10 bases unmatched. The CDR3 length is 15 residues. The CDR3 loop is CASSPWQGVGTEAFF. The CDR3 DNA follows: TGCGCCAGCAGCCCCTGGCAGGGGGTTGGCACTGAAGCTTTCTTT. Supplemented by reference TRBV5-1 and TRBJ1-1, the full variable domain reads KAGVTQTPRYLIKTRGQQVTLSCSPISGHRSVSWYQQTPGQGLQFLFEYFSETQRNKGNFPGRFSGRQFSNSRSEMNVSTLELGDSALYLCASSPWQGVGTEAFFGQGTRLTVV.

This sequence joins TRBV5-1 and TRBJ2-7; D is possibly TRBD1 (6 bases). This CDR3 has 14 amino acids. Trimming stripped 5 bases from V and 2 bases from J, with 14 bases between. Germline V gene sequence: CDR1 SGHRS, CDR2 YFSETQ. Here the CDR3 DNA reads TGCGCCAGCAGAAGCCCCGGGACAACCTACGAGCAGTACTTC. Its protein product is CASRSPGTTYEQYF.

V is TRBV5-6 and J is TRBJ2-1, with TRBD2 matching over 11 bases. The junction had 9 bases not matched to a gene; V was cut back by 0 bases and J by 4 bases. The CDR3 has 18 amino acids. From germline, CDR1 is SGHDT and CDR2 YYEEEE. The CDR3 is CASSLAGVAGGRYNEQFF. For the CDR3, the DNA is TGTGCCAGCAGCTTGGCCGGGGTAGCGGGGGGGCGTTACAATGAGCAGTTCTTC. The full variable domain, with the rest looked up from reference TRBV5-6 and TRBJ2-1, is DAGVTQSPTHLIKTRGQQVTLRCSPKSGHDTVSWYQQALGQGPQFIFQYYEEEERQRGNFPDRFSGHQFPNYSSELNVNALLLGDSALYLCASSLAGVAGGRYNEQFFGPGTRLTVL.

This chain uses TRBV7-2 with TRBJ2-7, with D hard to call. Trimming removed 2 bases at V and 6 bases at J, with 8 bases between. Germline V lookup: CDR1 SGHTA, CDR2 FQGNSA. The CDR3 has 12 residues. The CDR3 DNA reads as TGTGCCAGCAGCTTACCTCCCCTCGAGCAGTACTTC. Translating gives CASSLPPLEQYF.